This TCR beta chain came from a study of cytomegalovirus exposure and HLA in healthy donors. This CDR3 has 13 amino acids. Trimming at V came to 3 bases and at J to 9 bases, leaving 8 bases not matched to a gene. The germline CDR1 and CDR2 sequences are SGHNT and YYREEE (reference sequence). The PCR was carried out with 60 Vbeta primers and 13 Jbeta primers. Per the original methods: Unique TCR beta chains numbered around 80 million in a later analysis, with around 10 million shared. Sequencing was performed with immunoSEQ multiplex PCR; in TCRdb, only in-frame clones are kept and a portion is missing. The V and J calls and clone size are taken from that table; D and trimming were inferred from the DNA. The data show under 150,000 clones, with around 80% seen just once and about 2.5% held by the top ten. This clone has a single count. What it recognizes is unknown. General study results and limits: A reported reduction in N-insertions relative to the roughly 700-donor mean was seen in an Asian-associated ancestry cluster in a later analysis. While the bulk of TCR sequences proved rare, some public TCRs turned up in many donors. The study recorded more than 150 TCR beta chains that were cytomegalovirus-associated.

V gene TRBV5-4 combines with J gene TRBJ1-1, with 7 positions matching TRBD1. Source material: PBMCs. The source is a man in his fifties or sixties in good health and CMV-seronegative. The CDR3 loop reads CASSSHQGVKAFF. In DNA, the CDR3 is TGTGCCAGCAGCTCGCACCAGGGGGTTAAAGCTTTCTTT.